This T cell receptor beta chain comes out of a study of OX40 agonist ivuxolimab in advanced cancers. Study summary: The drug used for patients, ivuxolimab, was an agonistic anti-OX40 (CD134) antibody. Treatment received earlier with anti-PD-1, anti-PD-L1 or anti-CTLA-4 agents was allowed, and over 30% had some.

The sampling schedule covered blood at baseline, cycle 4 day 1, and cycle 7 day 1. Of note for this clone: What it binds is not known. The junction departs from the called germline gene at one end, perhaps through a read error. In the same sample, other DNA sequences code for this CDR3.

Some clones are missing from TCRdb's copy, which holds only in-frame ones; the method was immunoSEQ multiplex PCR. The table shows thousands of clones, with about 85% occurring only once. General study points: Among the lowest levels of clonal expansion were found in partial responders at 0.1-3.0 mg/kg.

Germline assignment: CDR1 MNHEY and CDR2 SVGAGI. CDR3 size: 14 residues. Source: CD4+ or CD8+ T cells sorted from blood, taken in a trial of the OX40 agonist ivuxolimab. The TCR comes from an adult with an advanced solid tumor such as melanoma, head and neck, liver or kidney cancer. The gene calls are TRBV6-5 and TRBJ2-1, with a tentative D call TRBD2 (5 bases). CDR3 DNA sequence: TGTGCTAGCAGTTACGGGGTCTCCTACAATGAGCAGTTCTTC. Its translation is CASSYGVSYNEQFF.